Each of the 18 T cell receptor beta chains below was sequenced from the same sample in a study of T cell responses to AZD1222 COVID-19 vaccine. Here immunoSEQ multiplex PCR was the method, and the copy in TCRdb shows in-frame clones only, minus some. The sample consists of 140,000 to 150,000 clones, more than 85% of them appearing once. Sequenced material: peripheral blood, taken after recovery from COVID-19. These receptors were taken from an adult who had recovered from COVID-19.

The chain couples TRBV15 to TRBJ2-6, with D unclear. Trimming pared 8 bases from V and 4 bases from J, leaving 3 bases between. Germline assignment: CDR1 LNHNV and CDR2 YYDKDF (reference sequence). The length of the CDR3 is 11 residues. Written as DNA, the CDR3 is TGTGCCACCGGGGGGGCCAACGTCCTGACTTTC. This encodes CATGGANVLTF.

The V call is TRBV11-1, the J call TRBJ2-7, with TRBD2 matching 7 bases. CDR3 length: 15 amino acids. Per the germline V gene, CDR1 is SGHAT and CDR2 is FQDESV (reference sequence). V shed 0 bases, J shed 7 bases, and the junction held 9 bases outside the gene matches. The CDR3 DNA reads as TGTGCCAGCAGCTTAGCGGGAGGGCCCTCGTGGGAGCAGTACTTC. Residues: CASSLAGGPSWEQYF.

The rearrangement links TRBV10-3 to TRBJ2-7, with 8 bases identical to TRBD2. CDR1 is ENHRY, CDR2 SYGVKD, per germline. V gave up 7 bases and J gave up 7 bases; unmatched junction bases: 9. The CDR3 consists of 13 residues. For the CDR3, the DNA is TGTGCCATCAACGCGCGGGAGGATGAGGAGCAGTACTTC. Its protein is CAINAREDEEQYF.

V gene TRBV11-2 combines with J gene TRBJ2-1; D possibly corresponds to TRBD2 (5 bases). The V and J ends lost 0 bases and 4 bases respectively, with 10 bases between them. Germline CDR1 is SGHAT and CDR2 is FQNNGV. The length of the CDR3 is 15 residues. The CDR3: CASSLDPGSYNEQFF. The CDR3 DNA reads TGTGCCAGCAGCTTAGACCCGGGGTCGTACAATGAGCAGTTCTTC.

The chain employs TRBV28 and TRBJ2-1; D possibly matches TRBD1 or TRBD2 (5 bases each). The CDR3 covers 12 residues. Germline CDR1 is MDHEN and CDR2 is SYDVKM. Deletions cut 7 bases from V and 14 bases from J, with 18 bases between. The CDR3 spells CASIEGKGKEFF. The CDR3 DNA follows: TGTGCCAGCATCGAGGGGAAGGGAAAGGAGTTCTTC.

The chain couples TRBV9 to TRBJ2-7; no firm D call. Trimming stripped 4 bases from V and 0 bases from J, with 23 bases between. The germline gives CDR1 SGDLS, CDR2 YYNGEE. This CDR3 contains 18 residues. CDR3 nucleotide sequence: TGTGCCAGCAGCCCAACCCCCCCCATCGGGTCTTTCTCCTACGAGCAGTACTTC. It yields the protein CASSPTPPIGSFSYEQYF.

The rearrangement links TRBV6-1 to TRBJ2-1, with D unclear. Germline loops: CDR1 MNHNS, CDR2 SASEGT. The V and J ends lost 3 bases and 6 bases respectively, with 21 bases between them. This CDR3 spans 17 amino acids. Written as DNA, the CDR3 is TGTGCCAGCAGTGACCCTTTTTATGGGGATACTGGCAATGAGCAGTTCTTC. Translation: CASSDPFYGDTGNEQFF.

The V gene is TRBV7-9, the J gene TRBJ2-1; D is ambiguous. V was clipped by 0 bases and J by 4 bases, with 1 base between them. Germline lookup yields CDR1 SEHNR and CDR2 FQNEAQ (reference sequence). The length of the CDR3 is 12 residues. CDR3 region: CASSLAYNEQFF. As DNA, the CDR3 is TGTGCCAGCAGCTTAGCTTACAATGAGCAGTTCTTC.

The gene calls are TRBV18 and TRBJ2-7, with 9 bases identical to TRBD2. Germline assignment: CDR1 KGHSH and CDR2 LQKENI. The CDR3 extends over 17 amino acids. The V segment lost 3 bases and the J segment 4 bases; nucleotides outside the gene matches: 13. CDR3 amino acids: CASSPENLAGFLYEQYF. The CDR3 nucleotides are TGTGCCAGCTCACCCGAAAATCTAGCGGGATTTCTGTACGAGCAGTACTTC.

This chain uses TRBV30 with TRBJ1-6; weak D call: TRBD1 (5 bases). Trimming took off 3 bases at V and 4 bases at J, with 7 bases between the two ends. The CDR3 contains 13 residues. CDR1 GTSNPN and CDR2 SVGIG come from the germline V gene (reference sequence). The DNA of the CDR3 is TGTGCCTGGAGGGGACCTTATAATTCACCCCTCCACTTT. The encoded protein is CAWRGPYNSPLHF.

The chain joins TRBV4-1 to TRBJ2-1, with D uncertain. The CDR3 loop spans 18 amino acids. Trimming removed 1 base from V and 4 bases from J, with 20 bases in between. Germline CDR1 and CDR2: MGHRA and YSYEKL. In nucleotides, the CDR3 is TGCGCCAGCAGCCAAGCCCCCCTAACGGGCGGTAGTTACAATGAGCAGTTCTTC. Protein: CASSQAPLTGGSYNEQFF.

The genes are TRBV5-1 and TRBJ2-5, with D perhaps TRBD2 (7 bases). V was cut by 1 base and J by 3 bases, with 16 bases left in between. Per the germline V gene, CDR1 is SGHRS and CDR2 is YFSETQ. The CDR3 contains 16 residues. In DNA form, the CDR3 reads TGCGCCAGCAGCTTGATTCTGTTAGGGGGGGAAGAGACCCAGTACTTC. Its protein is CASSLILLGGEETQYF.

This chain joins TRBV7-9 and TRBJ1-1; D is undetermined. The germline CDR1 and CDR2 sequences are SEHNR and FQNEAQ (reference sequence). Trimming stripped 4 bases from V and 8 bases from J, with 14 bases between. The CDR3 totals 13 residues. The DNA for the CDR3 is TGTGCCAGCAGCTCCTGGACGGTGGGAGAAGCTTTCTTT. Its translation: CASSSWTVGEAFF.

This chain uses TRBV5-1 with TRBJ2-3; tentatively, D is TRBD1 (6 bases). In germline, CDR1 is SGHRS, CDR2 YFSETQ. The CDR3 is made up of 15 amino acids. The V end lost 1 base, the J end lost 5 bases, and 14 bases lay between the germline ends. This CDR3 reads CASSLRGFFEDTQYF. The CDR3 region has the DNA TGCGCCAGCAGCTTGAGGGGGTTTTTTGAAGATACGCAGTATTTT.

This clone was counted a single time. The CDR3 region has the DNA TGCGCCAGCAGCCCCAGTGCCTTGGGGGGCTATGGCTACACCTTC. Translation gives CASSPSALGGYGYTF. The V call is TRBV5-1, the J call TRBJ1-2; possible D gene TRBD1, 5 bases. Trimming shortened V by 4 bases and J by 4 bases, and 17 bases separated the two germline ends. Germline lookup yields CDR1 SGHRS and CDR2 YFSETQ. The CDR3 runs to 15 residues. The variable domain in full, with the rest retrieved from reference TRBV5-1 and TRBJ1-2, is KAGVTQTPRYLIKTRGQQVTLSCSPISGHRSVSWYQQTPGQGLQFLFEYFSETQRNKGNFPGRFSGRQFSNSRSEMNVSTLELGDSALYLCASSPSALGGYGYTFGSGTRLTVV.

This chain connects TRBV6-5 to TRBJ2-7; a possible D gene is TRBD1 (5 bases). Germline CDR1 reads MNHEY; CDR2 reads SVGAGI. The CDR3 runs to 15 residues. Trimming took off 6 bases at V and 3 bases at J, with 18 bases between the two ends. The CDR3 here is CASSPRQGINYEQYF. CDR3 in DNA: TGTGCCAGCAGCCCACGGCAGGGAATCAACTACGAGCAGTACTTC.

With respect to this clone: Mismatch with germline at one junction end may stem from a read error. V gene TRBV6-5 combines with J gene TRBJ2-2, with 8 bases fitting TRBD1. This CDR3 contains 15 residues. The germline CDR1 and CDR2 sequences are MNHEY and SVGAGI. CDR3 sequence reads: CAITTGADNTEELFF. Written as DNA, the CDR3 is TGTGCCATCACGACAGGGGCCGATAACACCGAGGAGCTGTTTTTT.

About this clone itself: Other DNA sequences in the sample encode the same CDR3. The DNA of the CDR3 is TGTGCCAGCAGTTTAGGCAACTCCTACGAGCAGTACTTC. Protein product: CASSLGNSYEQYF. The chain uses TRBV28 and TRBJ2-7, with no clear D. This CDR3 is 13 amino acids long. V lost 2 bases, J lost 0 bases, and 5 bases lay in between. The germline CDR1 and CDR2 sequences are MDHEN and SYDVKM.